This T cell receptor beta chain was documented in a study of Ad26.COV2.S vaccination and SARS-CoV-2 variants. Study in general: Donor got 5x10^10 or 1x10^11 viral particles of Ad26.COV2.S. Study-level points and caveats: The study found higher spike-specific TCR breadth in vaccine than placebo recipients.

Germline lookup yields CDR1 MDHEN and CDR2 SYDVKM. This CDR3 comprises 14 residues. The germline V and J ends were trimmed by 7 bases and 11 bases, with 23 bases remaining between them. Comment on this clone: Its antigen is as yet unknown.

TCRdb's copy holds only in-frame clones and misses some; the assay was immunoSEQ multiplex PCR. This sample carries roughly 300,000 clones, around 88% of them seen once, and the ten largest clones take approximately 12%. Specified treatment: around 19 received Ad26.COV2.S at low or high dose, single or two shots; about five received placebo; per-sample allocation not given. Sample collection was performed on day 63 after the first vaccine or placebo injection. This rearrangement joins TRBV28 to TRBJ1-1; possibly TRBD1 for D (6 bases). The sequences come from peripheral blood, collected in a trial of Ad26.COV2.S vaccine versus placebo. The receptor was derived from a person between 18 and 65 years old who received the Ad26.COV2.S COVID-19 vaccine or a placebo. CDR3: CASTGQPGSIAAFF. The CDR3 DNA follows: TGTGCCAGCACAGGACAGCCAGGGTCAATTGCGGCTTTCTTT.